The clone carrying this TCR beta chain was recorded at least ten times. Through template switching, a universal primer site was introduced, and the cDNA contained unique molecular identifiers. TCRdb re-called the 5' RACE reads through MiXCR, storing one row per CDR3 protein. The sample has about 210,000 distinct CDR3 sequences, around 10% seen once. This sample was included in a study of identical twins. Germline CDR1 is MNHEY and CDR2 is SMNVEV (reference sequence). Trimming took off 8 bases at V and 7 bases at J, with 11 bases between the two ends. The CDR3 length is 11 residues. The clonotype was recovered from a woman aged 18-29 years in good health. V gene TRBV27 combines with J gene TRBJ1-2; no definite D call. Sequenced input: memory (CD45RO+) T cells sorted from blood. The CDR3 is CASRGSLGYTF. CDR3 DNA: TGTGCCAGCCGAGGTTCCCTTGGCTACACCTTC.